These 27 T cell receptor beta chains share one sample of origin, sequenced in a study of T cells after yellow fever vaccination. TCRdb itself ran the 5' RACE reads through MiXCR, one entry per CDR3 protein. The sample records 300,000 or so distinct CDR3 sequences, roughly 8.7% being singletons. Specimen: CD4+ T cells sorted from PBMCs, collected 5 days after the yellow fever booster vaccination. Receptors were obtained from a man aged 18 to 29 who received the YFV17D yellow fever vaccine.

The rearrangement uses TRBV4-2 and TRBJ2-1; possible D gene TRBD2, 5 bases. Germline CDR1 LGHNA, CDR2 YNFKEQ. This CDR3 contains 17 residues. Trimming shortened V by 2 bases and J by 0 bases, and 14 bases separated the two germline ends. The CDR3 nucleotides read TGTGCCAGCAGCCAAAACGCCGCGGGTAGCTCCTACAATGAGCAGTTCTTC. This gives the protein CASSQNAAGSSYNEQFF.

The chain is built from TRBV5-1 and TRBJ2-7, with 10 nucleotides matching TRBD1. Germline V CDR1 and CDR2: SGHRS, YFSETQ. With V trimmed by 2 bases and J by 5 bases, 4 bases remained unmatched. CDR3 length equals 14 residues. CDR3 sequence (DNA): TGCGCCAGCAGCTTCGGGACAGGGGAGGACGAGCAGTACTTC. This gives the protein CASSFGTGEDEQYF.

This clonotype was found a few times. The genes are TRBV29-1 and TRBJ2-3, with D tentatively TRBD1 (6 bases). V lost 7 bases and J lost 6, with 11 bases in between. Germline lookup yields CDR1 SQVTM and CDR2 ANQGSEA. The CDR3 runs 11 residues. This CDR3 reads CSAAGEDTQYF. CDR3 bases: TGCAGCGCCGCAGGGGAGGATACGCAGTATTTT.

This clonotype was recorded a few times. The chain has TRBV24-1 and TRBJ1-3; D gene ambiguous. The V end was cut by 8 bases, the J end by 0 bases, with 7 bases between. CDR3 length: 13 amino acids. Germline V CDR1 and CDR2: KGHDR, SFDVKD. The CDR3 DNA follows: TGTGCCACCATTAGCATCTCTGGAAACACCATATATTTT. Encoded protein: CATISISGNTIYF.

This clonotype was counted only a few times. The CDR3 DNA sequence: TGTGCCAGCAGTTTAAGGGCACCCAACTCTTCCACAGATACGCAGTATTTT. Protein product: CASSLRAPNSSTDTQYF. The chain links TRBV12-3 or TRBV12-4 to TRBJ2-3, with D unclear. V lost 2 bases and J lost 2, with 17 bases in between. CDR3 length: 17 amino acids.

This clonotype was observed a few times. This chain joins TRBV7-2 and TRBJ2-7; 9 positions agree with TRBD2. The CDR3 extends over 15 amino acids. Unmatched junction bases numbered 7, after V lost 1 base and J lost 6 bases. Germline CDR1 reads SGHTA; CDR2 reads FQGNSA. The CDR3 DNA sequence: TGTGCCAGCAGCTTAGGTCCGCGGGGGGGCGGCGAGCAGTACTTC. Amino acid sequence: CASSLGPRGGGEQYF.

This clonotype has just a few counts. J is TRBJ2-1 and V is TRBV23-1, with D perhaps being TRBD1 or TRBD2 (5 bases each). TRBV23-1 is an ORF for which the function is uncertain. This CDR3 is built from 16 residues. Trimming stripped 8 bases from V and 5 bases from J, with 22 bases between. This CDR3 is CASGHQNREPNNEQFF. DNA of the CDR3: TGCGCCAGCGGACACCAAAACCGGGAACCAAACAATGAGCAGTTCTTC.

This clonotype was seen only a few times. The CDR3 here is CASSINGEAQAFF. The CDR3 DNA reads TGTGCCAGCTCAATCAACGGGGAGGCTCAAGCTTTCTTT. The chain joins TRBV18 to TRBJ1-1, with D hard to call. Germline V gene sequence: CDR1 KGHSH, CDR2 LQKENI. CDR3 length: 13 amino acids. Trimming took 5 bases from V and 9 from J, leaving 16 bases between them.

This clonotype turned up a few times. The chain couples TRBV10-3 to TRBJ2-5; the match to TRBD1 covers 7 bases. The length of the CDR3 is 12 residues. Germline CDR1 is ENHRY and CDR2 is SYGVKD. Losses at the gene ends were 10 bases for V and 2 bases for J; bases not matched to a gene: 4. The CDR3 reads CATRQGQETQYF. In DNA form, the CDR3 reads TGTGCCACCCGACAGGGACAAGAGACCCAGTACTTC.

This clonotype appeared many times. The CDR3 DNA reads TGCGCCAGCAGCGGGGACAGGAGCTCCTACAATGAGCAGTTCTTC. Translation gives CASSGDRSSYNEQFF. The chain joins TRBV5-1 to TRBJ2-1, with TRBD1 matching over 8 bases. Germline V lookup: CDR1 SGHRS, CDR2 YFSETQ. The trim removed 4 bases at V and 0 bases at J, leaving 3 bases unmatched. The CDR3 is 15 residues long.

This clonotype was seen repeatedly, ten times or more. The chain's CDR3 is CASSDRTGGVSPLHF. The CDR3 coding sequence is TGCGCCAGCAGCGACCGAACAGGGGGCGTTTCACCCCTCCACTTT. The rearrangement links TRBV5-1 to TRBJ1-6, with TRBD1 matching 9 bases. This CDR3 is 15 amino acids long. J lost 9 bases, V lost 4 bases, and 8 bases had no gene match. Germline V CDR1 and CDR2: SGHRS, YFSETQ.

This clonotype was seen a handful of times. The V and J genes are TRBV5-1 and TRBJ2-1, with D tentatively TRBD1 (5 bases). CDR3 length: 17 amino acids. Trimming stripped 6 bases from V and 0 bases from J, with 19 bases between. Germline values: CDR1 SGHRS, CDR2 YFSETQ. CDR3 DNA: TGCGCCAGCAAACTTGACCCCATGACAGTCTCCTACAATGAGCAGTTCTTC. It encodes CASKLDPMTVSYNEQFF.

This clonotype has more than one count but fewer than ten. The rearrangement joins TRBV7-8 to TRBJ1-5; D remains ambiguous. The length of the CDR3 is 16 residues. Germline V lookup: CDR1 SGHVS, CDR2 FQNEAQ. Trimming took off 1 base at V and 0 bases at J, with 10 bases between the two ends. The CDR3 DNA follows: TGTGCCAGCAGCTTAGTGTCCCATGGTAGCAATCAGCCCCAGCATTTT. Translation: CASSLVSHGSNQPQHF.

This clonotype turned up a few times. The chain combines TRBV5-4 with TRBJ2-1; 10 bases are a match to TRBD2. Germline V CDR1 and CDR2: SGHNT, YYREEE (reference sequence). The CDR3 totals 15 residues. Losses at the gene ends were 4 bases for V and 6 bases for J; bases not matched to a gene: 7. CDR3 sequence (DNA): TGTGCCAGCAGCAGGAGCGGGGGGGTACGCAATGAGCAGTTCTTC. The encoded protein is CASSRSGGVRNEQFF.

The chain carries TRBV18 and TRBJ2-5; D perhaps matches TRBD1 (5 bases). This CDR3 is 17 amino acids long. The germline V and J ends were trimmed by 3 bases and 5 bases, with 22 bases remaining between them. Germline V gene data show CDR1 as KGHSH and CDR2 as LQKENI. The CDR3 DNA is TGTGCCAGCTCACCTATCGCTAGGACACACCTAGGGGAGACCCAGTACTTC. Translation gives CASSPIARTHLGETQYF.

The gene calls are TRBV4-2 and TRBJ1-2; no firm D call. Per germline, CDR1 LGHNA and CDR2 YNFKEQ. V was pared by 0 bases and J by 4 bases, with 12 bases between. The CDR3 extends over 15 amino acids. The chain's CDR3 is CASSQDATIPYGYTF. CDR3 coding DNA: TGTGCCAGCAGCCAAGATGCAACGATCCCCTATGGCTACACCTTC.

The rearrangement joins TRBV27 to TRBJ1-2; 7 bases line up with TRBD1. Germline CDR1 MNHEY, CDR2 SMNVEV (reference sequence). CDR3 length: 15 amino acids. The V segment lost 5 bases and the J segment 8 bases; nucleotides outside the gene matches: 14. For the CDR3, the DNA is TGTGCCAGCAGTGTGTACAGGGGTTATGAGGAAGGCTACACCTTC. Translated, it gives CASSVYRGYEEGYTF.

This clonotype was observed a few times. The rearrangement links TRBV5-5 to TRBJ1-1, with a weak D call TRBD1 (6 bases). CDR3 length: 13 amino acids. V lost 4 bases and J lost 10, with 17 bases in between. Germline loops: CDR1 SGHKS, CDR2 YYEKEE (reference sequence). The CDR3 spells CASSRPDRGGAFF. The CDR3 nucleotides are TGTGCCAGCAGCCGCCCCGACCGAGGGGGAGCTTTCTTT.

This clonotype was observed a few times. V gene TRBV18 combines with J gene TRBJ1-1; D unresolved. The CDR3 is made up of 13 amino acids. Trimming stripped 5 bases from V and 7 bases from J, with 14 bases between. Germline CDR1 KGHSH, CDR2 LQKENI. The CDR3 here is CASSGLGKIEAFF. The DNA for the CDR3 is TGTGCCAGCTCAGGCTTGGGTAAGATTGAAGCTTTCTTT.

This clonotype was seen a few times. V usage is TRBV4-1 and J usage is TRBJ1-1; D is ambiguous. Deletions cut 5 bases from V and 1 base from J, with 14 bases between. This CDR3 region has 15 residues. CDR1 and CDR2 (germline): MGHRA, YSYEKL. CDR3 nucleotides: TGCGCCAGCAGCGACGTCGGACGGGGGAACACTGAAGCTTTCTTT. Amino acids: CASSDVGRGNTEAFF.

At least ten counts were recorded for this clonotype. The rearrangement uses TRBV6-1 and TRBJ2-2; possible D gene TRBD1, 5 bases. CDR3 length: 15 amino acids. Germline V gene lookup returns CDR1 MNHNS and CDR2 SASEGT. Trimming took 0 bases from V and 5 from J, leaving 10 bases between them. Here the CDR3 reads CASSEAWGSTGELFF. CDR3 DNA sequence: TGTGCCAGCAGTGAAGCTTGGGGCTCGACCGGGGAGCTGTTTTTT.

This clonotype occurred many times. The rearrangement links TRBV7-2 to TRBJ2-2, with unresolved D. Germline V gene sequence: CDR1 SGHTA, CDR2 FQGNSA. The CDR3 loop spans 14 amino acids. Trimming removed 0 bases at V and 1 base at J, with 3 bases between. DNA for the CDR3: TGTGCCAGCAGCTTAGCCGGGAACACCGGGGAGCTGTTTTTT. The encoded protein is CASSLAGNTGELFF.

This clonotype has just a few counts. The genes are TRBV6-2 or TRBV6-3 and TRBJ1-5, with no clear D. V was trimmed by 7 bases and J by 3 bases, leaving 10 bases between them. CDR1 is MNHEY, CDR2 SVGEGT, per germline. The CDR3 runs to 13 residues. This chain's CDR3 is CASIKGYNQPQHF. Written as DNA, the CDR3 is TGTGCCAGCATTAAAGGGTACAATCAGCCCCAGCATTTT.

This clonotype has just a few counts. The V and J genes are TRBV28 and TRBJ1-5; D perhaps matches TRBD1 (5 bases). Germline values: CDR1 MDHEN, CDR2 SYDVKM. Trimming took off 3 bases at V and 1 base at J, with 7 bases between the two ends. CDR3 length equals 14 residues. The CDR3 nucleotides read TGTGCCAGCAGTTTCTACAGGAGCAATCAGCCCCAGCATTTT. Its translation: CASSFYRSNQPQHF.

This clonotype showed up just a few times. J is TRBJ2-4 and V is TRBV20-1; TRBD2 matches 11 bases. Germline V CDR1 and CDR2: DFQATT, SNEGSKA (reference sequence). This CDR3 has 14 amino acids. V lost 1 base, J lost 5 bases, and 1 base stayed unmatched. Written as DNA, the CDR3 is TGCAGTGCTAGAGGTAGCGGGAGGGAAAACATTCAGTACTTC. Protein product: CSARGSGRENIQYF.

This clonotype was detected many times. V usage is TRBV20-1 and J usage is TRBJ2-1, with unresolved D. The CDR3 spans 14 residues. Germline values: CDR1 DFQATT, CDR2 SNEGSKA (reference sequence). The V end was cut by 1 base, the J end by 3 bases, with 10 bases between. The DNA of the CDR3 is TGCAGTGCTAGAGTCTCGCGAGTCTACAATGAGCAGTTCTTC. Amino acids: CSARVSRVYNEQFF.

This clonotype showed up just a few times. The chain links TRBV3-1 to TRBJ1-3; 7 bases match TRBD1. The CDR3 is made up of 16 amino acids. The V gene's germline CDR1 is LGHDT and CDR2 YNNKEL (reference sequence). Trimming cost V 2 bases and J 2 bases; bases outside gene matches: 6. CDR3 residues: CASSQSVTGPGNTIYF. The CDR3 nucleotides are TGTGCCAGCAGCCAATCCGTGACAGGGCCTGGAAACACCATATATTTT.